These T cell receptor beta chains were read from a single sample in a study of T cell responses to AZD1222 COVID-19 vaccine. TCRdb's table, derived via immunoSEQ multiplex PCR, lists solely in-frame clones and lacks some. The table includes about 70,000 clones, 88% detected once. The sample here was peripheral blood, taken 28 days after the second dose of the MenACWY control vaccine. The receptors were gathered from an adult who received the MenACWY meningococcal vaccine as a control. Both conserved end residues are part of each CDR3. D genes are given only for firm matches. The size field is filled for only some rows; it gives once, few, many or a size class.

TRBV7-9	.	.	TRBJ2-2	CASSSQGNTGELFF	TGTGCCAGCAGCTCGCAGGGTAACACCGGGGAGCTGTTTTTT
TRBV6-5	once	.	TRBJ1-1	CASSYAGYTEAFF	TGTGCCAGCAGTTACGCAGGGTACACTGAAGCTTTCTTT
TRBV19	.	.	TRBJ2-7	CASSMRVGYYEQYF	TGTGCCAGTAGTATGAGGGTAGGGTACTACGAGCAGTACTTC
TRBV19	few	TRBD2	TRBJ2-7	CASSRAGELYEQYF	TGTGCCAGTAGTAGGGCGGGAGAGCTCTACGAGCAGTACTTC
TRBV4-3	.	.	TRBJ2-2	CASSLQPDTGELFF	TGCGCCAGCAGCCTTCAGCCGGACACCGGGGAGCTGTTTTTT
TRBV12-3/TRBV12-4	.	.	TRBJ2-7	CASSFVGGEQYF	TGTGCCAGCAGTTTCGTCGGGGGCGAGCAGTACTTC
TRBV3-1/TRBV3-2	.	TRBD1	TRBJ2-2	CASSLTKGASGELFF	TGTGCCAGCAGCCTCACCAAGGGGGCGAGCGGGGAGCTGTTTTTT
TRBV6-1	once	.	TRBJ2-6	CASSEASLSGANVLTF	TGTGCCAGCAGTGAAGCTTCGCTCTCTGGGGCCAACGTCCTGACTTTC
TRBV21-1	.	.	TRBJ2-5	CASSNRGGGFGTQYF	TGTGCCAGCAGCAATCGCGGGGGAGGTTTCGGGACCCAGTACTTC
TRBV5-1	few	TRBD1	TRBJ1-2	CASSYGQGANYGYTF	TGCGCCAGCAGCTACGGACAGGGGGCTAACTATGGCTACACCTTC
TRBV27	.	TRBD1	TRBJ2-3	CASSSDRGPPPDTQYF	TGTGCCAGCAGTTCTGACAGGGGGCCTCCCCCAGATACGCAGTATTTT
TRBV18	.	TRBD2	TRBJ2-3	CASSPLAGGPTDTQYF	TGTGCCAGCTCACCACTGGCGGGAGGTCCCACAGATACGCAGTATTTT
TRBV4-2	.	TRBD2	TRBJ2-1	CASSQWLAGGDGEQFF	TGTGCCAGCAGCCAGTGGCTAGCGGGAGGAGACGGTGAGCAGTTCTTC
TRBV28	.	.	TRBJ1-2	CASSLYHSIYGYTF	TGTGCCAGCAGTTTATACCACAGTATCTATGGCTACACCTTC
TRBV27	.	.	TRBJ2-3	CASSSLQRVRTDTQYF	TGTGCCAGCAGTTCCCTACAGCGGGTCCGCACAGATACGCAGTATTTT
TRBV3-1/TRBV3-2	few	TRBD1	TRBJ1-3	CASSQWTGGLGNTIYF	TGTGCCAGCAGCCAATGGACAGGGGGTCTTGGAAACACCATATATTTT
TRBV19	few	.	TRBJ1-1	CASRPQGDTEAFF	TGTGCCAGTAGGCCACAGGGTGACACTGAAGCTTTCTTT
TRBV2	.	TRBD2	TRBJ2-1	CASSEGLAGANEQFF	TGTGCCAGCAGTGAAGGACTAGCGGGGGCCAATGAGCAGTTCTTC
TRBV3-1/TRBV3-2	.	.	TRBJ2-7	CASSQDPLSPYEQYF	TGTGCCAGCAGCCAAGATCCCCTTTCCCCCTACGAGCAGTACTTC
TRBV9	.	TRBD1	TRBJ1-4	CASSVGTGGRNGEKLFF	TGTGCCAGCAGCGTAGGGACAGGTGGGAGAAACGGGGAAAAACTGTTTTTT
TRBV19	.	.	TRBJ1-2	CASTRQLNWGYTF	TGTGCCAGTACGAGACAGCTTAACTGGGGCTACACCTTC
TRBV7-2	.	.	TRBJ1-2	CASNPQDSYGYTF	TGTGCCAGCAACCCTCAAGACAGTTATGGCTACACCTTC
TRBV5-4	few	.	TRBJ2-5	CASSLASGGRETQYF	TGTGCCAGCAGCTTGGCGTCCGGGGGGCGGGAGACCCAGTACTTC
TRBV23-1	.	.	TRBJ1-2	CASSQGGYGYTF	TGCGCCAGCAGTCAAGGAGGCTATGGCTACACCTTC
TRBV4-2	.	.	TRBJ1-2	CASSQGFNGRGYTF	TGTGCCAGCAGCCAAGGGTTCAACGGACGAGGCTACACCTTC
TRBV5-1	.	.	TRBJ1-1	CASSDLGVDTEAFF	TGCGCCAGCAGTGATCTTGGGGTAGACACTGAAGCTTTCTTT
TRBV5-5	.	.	TRBJ2-3	CASSLRPSGTDTQYF	TGTGCCAGCAGCTTGAGGCCTAGCGGCACAGATACGCAGTATTTT
TRBV5-1	few	TRBD2	TRBJ2-3	CASSLEGSGSGGTDTQYF	TGCGCCAGCAGCTTGGAGGGGAGCGGGAGTGGTGGCACAGATACGCAGTATTTT
TRBV18	once	.	TRBJ2-1	CASSPGQPISSYNEQFF	TGTGCCAGCTCGCCCGGACAGCCTATCAGCTCCTACAATGAGCAGTTCTTC
TRBV4-3	.	.	TRBJ1-5	CASSQDMVANQPQHF	TGCGCCAGCAGCCAAGATATGGTTGCCAATCAGCCCCAGCATTTT
TRBV6-5	.	.	TRBJ2-1	CASVRYNEQFF	TGTGCCAGCGTTAGGTACAATGAGCAGTTCTTC
TRBV28	.	TRBD1	TRBJ1-5	CASRTTGTANQPQHF	TGTGCCAGCAGGACAACCGGGACAGCGAATCAGCCCCAGCATTTT
TRBV3-1/TRBV3-2	.	TRBD1	TRBJ1-1	CASSQTGGETEAFF	TGTGCCAGCAGCCAAACAGGGGGGGAGACTGAAGCTTTCTTT
TRBV28	.	.	TRBJ2-6	CASSSVGSPSGANVLTF	TGTGCCAGCAGTTCGGTGGGATCTCCTTCTGGGGCCAACGTCCTGACTTTC
TRBV6-2/TRBV6-3	few	.	TRBJ1-1	CASSYLGTDEAFF	TGTGCCAGCAGTTACTTGGGGACGGACGAAGCTTTCTTT
TRBV19	.	TRBD1	TRBJ2-1	CASSRDSYNEQFF	TGTGCCAGTAGTCGGGACAGCTACAATGAGCAGTTCTTC
TRBV4-2	.	TRBD1	TRBJ1-1	CASSQVQGAIEAFF	TGTGCCAGCAGCCAAGTACAGGGGGCGATTGAAGCTTTCTTT
TRBV12-3/TRBV12-4	.	.	TRBJ1-3	CASSFGGNTIYF	TGTGCCAGCAGTTTCGGGGGAAACACCATATATTTT
TRBV4-3	once	.	TRBJ2-7	CASSQGPYEQYF	TGCGCCAGCAGCCAAGGCCCCTACGAGCAGTACTTC
TRBV24-1	.	TRBD1	TRBJ2-7	CATGGQGPYEQYF	TGTGCCACCGGGGGACAGGGACCCTACGAGCAGTACTTC
TRBV11-3	.	.	TRBJ2-1	CASSFRGSEQFF	TGTGCCAGCAGCTTTAGAGGGAGCGAGCAGTTCTTC
TRBV6-5	.	.	TRBJ2-7	CASESRRSYEQYF	TGTGCCAGCGAGAGTCGCCGGTCCTACGAGCAGTACTTC
TRBV5-1	.	TRBD2	TRBJ2-7	CASKVAGAYEQYF	TGCGCCAGCAAGGTAGCGGGAGCCTACGAGCAGTACTTC
TRBV19	.	.	TRBJ1-2	CASSRSGSNYGYTF	TGTGCCAGTAGTAGGTCCGGCTCTAACTATGGCTACACCTTC
TRBV28	.	TRBD1	TRBJ2-7	CASRDRQGKDEQYF	TGTGCCAGCAGGGACAGACAGGGCAAGGACGAGCAGTACTTC
TRBV28	.	TRBD1	TRBJ1-2	CASRSQGGGYGYTF	TGTGCCAGCAGGTCACAGGGGGGAGGCTATGGCTACACCTTC
TRBV5-4	.	.	TRBJ1-1	CASSEWPTEAFF	TGTGCCAGCAGCGAGTGGCCCACTGAAGCTTTCTTT
TRBV4-3	.	TRBD1	TRBJ1-2	CASSQTTGGYYGYTF	TGCGCCAGCAGCCAAACGACAGGGGGATACTATGGCTACACCTTC